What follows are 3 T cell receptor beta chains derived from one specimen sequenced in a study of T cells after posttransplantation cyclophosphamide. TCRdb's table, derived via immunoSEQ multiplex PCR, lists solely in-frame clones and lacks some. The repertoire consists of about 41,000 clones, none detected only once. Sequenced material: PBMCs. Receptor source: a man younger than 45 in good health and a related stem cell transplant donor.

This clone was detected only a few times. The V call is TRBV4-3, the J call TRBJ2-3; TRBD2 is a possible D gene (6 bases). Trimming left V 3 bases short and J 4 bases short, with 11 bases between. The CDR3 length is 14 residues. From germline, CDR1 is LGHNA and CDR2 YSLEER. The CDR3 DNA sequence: TGCGCCAGCAGCCACTCGGGGGTCCCAGATACGCAGTATTTT. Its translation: CASSHSGVPDTQYF.

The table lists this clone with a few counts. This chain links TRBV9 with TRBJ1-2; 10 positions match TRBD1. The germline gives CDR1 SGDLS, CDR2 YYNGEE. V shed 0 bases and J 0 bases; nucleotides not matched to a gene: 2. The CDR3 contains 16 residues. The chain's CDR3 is CASSVDGTGANYGYTF. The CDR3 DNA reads TGTGCCAGCAGCGTAGACGGGACAGGGGCTAACTATGGCTACACCTTC.

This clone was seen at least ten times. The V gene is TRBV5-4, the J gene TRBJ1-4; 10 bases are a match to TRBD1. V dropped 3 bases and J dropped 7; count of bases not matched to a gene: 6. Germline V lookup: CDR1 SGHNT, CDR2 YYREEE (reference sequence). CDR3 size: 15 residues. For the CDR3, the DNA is TGTGCCAGCAGCTCTCGGGACAGGGGTTTTGAAAAACTGTTTTTT. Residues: CASSSRDRGFEKLFF.